The rows below give T cell receptor beta chains drawn from one sample of a study of blood T cells in healthy people across ages. Each CDR3 protein is one row after TCRdb ran MiXCR on the 5' RACE reads. Here the sample spans 850,000 to 1,300,000 distinct CDR3 sequences, over 35% being singletons. Sequencing input: blood. The receptors shown here come from an older woman in good health. The CDR3 runs from the conserved cysteine through the conserved F or W. A D gene is named only where the DNA matches it firmly. For some rows the clone size is stated as once, few or many, or as a class when expanded; others skip it.

D	V	J	size	DNA	CDR3
TRBD2	TRBV9	TRBJ2-1	.	TGTGCCAGCAGCGCTGGGACTAGCGGGAGTCATGAGCAGTTCTTC	CASSAGTSGSHEQFF
TRBD1	TRBV7-9	TRBJ2-4	once	TGTGCCAGCAGCTTAGAGGGGGCCAGGGTTGAGTACTTC	CASSLEGARVEYF
TRBD2	TRBV10-2	TRBJ2-1	.	TGCGCCAGCAGTGTAAAGCGGGAGAGCAATGAGCAGTTCTTC	CASSVKRESNEQFF
.	TRBV29-1	TRBJ1-1	.	TGCAGCGTTGAAGGGGACGGCAACACTGAAGCTTTCTTT	CSVEGDGNTEAFF
TRBD2	TRBV2	TRBJ2-3	.	TGTGCCAGCAACTGGGAGGGTACCAGCACAGATACGCAGTATTTT	CASNWEGTSTDTQYF
TRBD1	TRBV12-3/TRBV12-4	TRBJ2-7	few	TGTGCCAGCAGCTGGGGACAGGGGGTCTACGAGCAGTACTTC	CASSWGQGVYEQYF
.	TRBV15	TRBJ2-7	.	TGTGCCACCAGCGGTGCCCTCTACGAGCAGTACTTC	CATSGALYEQYF
.	TRBV6-5	TRBJ2-7	.	TGTGCCAGCAGTCAAGCCGGGCCTAAGGACGAGCAGTACTTC	CASSQAGPKDEQYF
TRBD1	TRBV5-1	TRBJ2-7	.	TGCGCCAGCAGCCCGACCCGGCAGGGGGCTTCCCGGAACGAGCAGTACTTC	CASSPTRQGASRNEQYF
.	TRBV3-1	TRBJ1-1	.	TGTGCCAGCAGCCGAGTAGGAGACTCTGAAGCTTTCTTT	CASSRVGDSEAFF
.	TRBV10-1	TRBJ2-5	.	TGCGCCAGCAGTGATACTTCGGACGAGACCCAGTACTTC	CASSDTSDETQYF
.	TRBV6-6	TRBJ2-2	.	TGTGCCAGCAGTTACTATAGAAGGGCCGGGGAGCTGTTTTTT	CASSYYRRAGELFF
.	TRBV2	TRBJ2-1	many	TGTGCCAGCAAGAGTGGGAGCTCCTACAATGAGCAGTTCTTC	CASKSGSSYNEQFF
TRBD2	TRBV27	TRBJ2-1	.	TGTGCCAGCAGTTTACCTAGCGGGAGGCCTTTTTCAAATGAGCAGTTCTTC	CASSLPSGRPFSNEQFF
.	TRBV28	TRBJ2-7	.	TGTGCCAGCAGTTCCTTAACCCCCTACGAGCAGTACTTC	CASSSLTPYEQYF
TRBD2	TRBV5-1	TRBJ2-3	.	TGCGCCAGCAGCTCAAATGGACTAGCCGTAGATACGCAGTATTTT	CASSSNGLAVDTQYF
TRBD2	TRBV5-1	TRBJ2-4	few	TGCGCCAGCAGCTTAGCGGGAGTGAAAAACATTCAGTACTTC	CASSLAGVKNIQYF
TRBD2	TRBV7-9	TRBJ2-7	.	TGTGCCAGCAGCTCTTCTGTTTCGGGCCTAGCGGGCCGCTACGAGCAGTACTTC	CASSSSVSGLAGRYEQYF
TRBD2	TRBV28	TRBJ2-1	few	TGTGCCAGCAGTTTTTCGGGGGGAGTCAGATACCACAATGAGCAGTTCTTC	CASSFSGGVRYHNEQFF
TRBD1	TRBV7-9	TRBJ2-5	.	TGTGCCAGCAGCGCCCAGGACAGGGCTACCCAGTACTTC	CASSAQDRATQYF
TRBD1	TRBV20-1	TRBJ1-2	few	TGCAGTGCTGTGAAACGCCCCGGGACAGGGTGGGATGGCTACACCTTC	CSAVKRPGTGWDGYTF
.	TRBV6-5	TRBJ1-2	.	TGTGCCAGCAGTGCACCAGGGAGTAGGGGCTACACCTTC	CASSAPGSRGYTF
.	TRBV7-9	TRBJ1-4	.	TGTGCCAGCAGCTCCGGCCGGCAGGGGCGGGATGAAAAACTGTTTTTT	CASSSGRQGRDEKLFF
TRBD2	TRBV7-3	TRBJ2-1	few	TGTGCCAGCAGCTTAAGGCGCGGGACTAGCCTTTCCTACAATGAGCAGTTCTTC	CASSLRRGTSLSYNEQFF
.	TRBV6-8	TRBJ1-5	few	TGTGCCAGCAGATGGACAGTCCATCAGCCCCAGCATTTT	CASRWTVHQPQHF
TRBD2	TRBV6-5	TRBJ2-7	.	TGTGCCAGCAGTCACGGGACTAGCGGGAGTGCGTACAATGAGCAGTACTTC	CASSHGTSGSAYNEQYF
.	TRBV7-2	TRBJ2-1	.	TGTGCCAGCAGCTATGACTACTCCTACAATGAGCAGTTCTTC	CASSYDYSYNEQFF
.	TRBV3-1	TRBJ2-7	few	TGTGCCAGCAGCCAAGGCCGGGACCCTACCAATGAGCAGTACTTC	CASSQGRDPTNEQYF
.	TRBV20-1	TRBJ2-3	once	TGCAGTGCTAGAGCCTGGGATCCCACAGCAGATACGCAGTATTTT	CSARAWDPTADTQYF
.	TRBV2	TRBJ1-1	few	TGTGCCAGCAGTCTCTCCCCTGAAGCTTTCTTT	CASSLSPEAFF
.	TRBV6-2/TRBV6-3	TRBJ2-7	few	TGTGCCAGCAGTTACCAGGGACCCGGGCGAAACGAGCAGTACTTC	CASSYQGPGRNEQYF
.	TRBV11-2	TRBJ2-1	.	TGTGCCAGCAGCCCTATCGTAACAGGGAACAATGAGCAGTTCTTC	CASSPIVTGNNEQFF
.	TRBV4-2	TRBJ2-7	.	TGTGCCAGCAGCCCCGGGGTAGCTAACCCCTACGAGCAGTACTTC	CASSPGVANPYEQYF
TRBD2	TRBV29-1	TRBJ2-4	.	TGCAGCGTTCCTGCGGGCAGCGGGAGGAAGCAGTACTTC	CSVPAGSGRKQYF
TRBD1	TRBV20-1	TRBJ2-7	.	TGCAGTGCTAGGGGACAGGGGAGCCACGAGCAGTACTTC	CSARGQGSHEQYF
TRBD2	TRBV6-1	TRBJ2-7	.	TGTGCCAGCAGTGGTAGCGGGAGTAGGGGCGAGCAGTACTTC	CASSGSGSRGEQYF
.	TRBV21-1	TRBJ2-1	few	TGTGCCAGCAGCGAAAAGCGGGAGGAGTGGAATGAGCAGTTCTTC	CASSEKREEWNEQFF
.	TRBV12-3/TRBV12-4	TRBJ2-7	.	TGTGCCAGCAGTTTTGGGGGGGGGCGTAGTGAGCAGTACTTC	CASSFGGGRSEQYF
.	TRBV2	TRBJ2-4	few	TGTGCCAGCAGTGAAGTCGGGGCCAAGCAGTACTTC	CASSEVGAKQYF
TRBD1	TRBV6-2/TRBV6-3	TRBJ2-7	.	TGTGCCAGCATAAACCCGGGACAGGGGACCTACGAGCAGTACTTC	CASINPGQGTYEQYF
TRBD2	TRBV2	TRBJ2-7	few	TGTGCCAGCAGCGTCCAGGGACTAGCGGACTACGAGCAGTACTTC	CASSVQGLADYEQYF
TRBD1	TRBV6-5	TRBJ2-1	few	TGTGCCAGCAGTTCCCGACAGGGATCCCTAAGCTACAATGAGCAGTTCTTC	CASSSRQGSLSYNEQFF
.	TRBV9	TRBJ1-2	few	TGTGCCAGCAGCGTTAGACAGTCCCAACCTAACTATGGCTACACCTTC	CASSVRQSQPNYGYTF
.	TRBV2	TRBJ2-1	many	TGTGCCAGCACTGGACTCGGGTTCGATGAGCAGTTCTTC	CASTGLGFDEQFF
.	TRBV2	TRBJ1-2	few	TGCGCCAGCAGCCAAGGAGCCTATGGCTACACCTTC	CASSQGAYGYTF
.	TRBV4-2	TRBJ1-2	.	TGTGCCAGCAGCCAAGATCAGGCGAGGGGCGCAAATGGCGGCTACACCTTC	CASSQDQARGANGGYTF
.	TRBV30	TRBJ1-1	.	TGTGCCTGGAGTGTTGGGACAAATGAAGCTTTCTTT	CAWSVGTNEAFF
.	TRBV11-2	TRBJ2-1	.	TGTGCCAGCAGCCCGTCTCATGGAAGTGAGCAGTTCTTC	CASSPSHGSEQFF
.	TRBV20-1	TRBJ2-7	.	TGCAGTGCTAGAGATCATGGCGGGTCCTACGAGCAGTACTTC	CSARDHGGSYEQYF
.	TRBV27	TRBJ2-1	.	TGTGCCAGCAGTCCCCGGGACCACCGTGAGCAGTTCTTC	CASSPRDHREQFF